One sample yielded the 25 T cell receptor beta chains listed below, sequenced in a study of early T cells in non-severe SARS-CoV-2 infection. Using its own MiXCR run on the 5' RACE reads, TCRdb lists one record per CDR3 protein. The data show some 77,000 distinct CDR3 sequences, roughly 12% seen once. Source: whole blood, taken at baseline. These receptors came from an adult who was a healthcare worker with PCR-confirmed SARS-CoV-2 infection or an uninfected control (not recorded which). The donor label of this sample is uncertain.

This clonotype was seen ten or more times. The V gene is TRBV4-2, the J gene TRBJ1-1, with D possibly being TRBD1 (5 bases). Germline V gene data show CDR1 as LGHNA and CDR2 as YNFKEQ. The CDR3 is 14 amino acids. Trimming took 1 base from V and 4 from J, leaving 10 bases between them. The CDR3 spells CASSQVRGTTEAFF. The CDR3 DNA reads as TGTGCCAGCAGCCAAGTGCGCGGGACCACTGAAGCTTTCTTT.

This chain uses TRBV24-1 with TRBJ2-2; D possibly matches TRBD1 or TRBD2 (6 bases each). The V end was cut by 4 bases, the J end by 7 bases, with 21 bases between. Germline lookup yields CDR1 KGHDR and CDR2 SFDVKD. The CDR3 consists of 17 residues. The CDR3 region is CATSELLGLGGLGELFF. The CDR3, as DNA: TGTGCCACCAGTGAGCTACTGGGACTGGGGGGCCTCGGGGAGCTGTTTTTT.

Only a few counts were recorded for this clonotype. The J gene is TRBJ2-2, the V gene TRBV5-6; D is tentatively TRBD1 or TRBD2 (5 bases each). CDR1 is SGHDT, CDR2 YYEEEE, per germline. V lost 7 bases, J lost 4 bases, and 17 bases lay in between. The CDR3 has 15 amino acids. The chain's CDR3 is CASRTRGSSTGELFF. The CDR3 DNA follows: TGTGCCAGCCGAACTAGGGGTTCGAGCACCGGGGAGCTGTTTTTT.

The chain has TRBV29-1 and TRBJ2-3; 11 bases are shared with TRBD2. Germline V CDR1 and CDR2: SQVTM, ANQGSEA. This CDR3 is 17 amino acids long. V was clipped by 6 bases and J by 0 bases; unmatched bases: 11. The CDR3 DNA reads as TGCAGCGTGCCCCGGCTAGCGGGGGGTGCTAGCACAGATACGCAGTATTTT. It encodes CSVPRLAGGASTDTQYF.

This chain connects TRBV6-5 to TRBJ1-6, with a possible D match to TRBD1 (5 bases). Germline V lookup: CDR1 MNHEY, CDR2 SVGAGI. CDR3 size: 14 residues. Between the trimmed V and J ends, which lost 2 bases and 10 bases, there was a span of 12 bases. CDR3 DNA sequence: TGTGCCAGCAGTTACGGGGACGTCGAATCACCCCTCCACTTT. Encoded protein: CASSYGDVESPLHF.

This clonotype has at least ten counts. The V and J genes are TRBV7-2 and TRBJ2-3; D may match TRBD1 or TRBD2 (5 bases each). The CDR3 loop spans 15 amino acids. Looked up from germline, CDR1 is SGHTA and CDR2 is FQGNSA. Trimming pared 7 bases from V and 6 bases from J, leaving 20 bases between. CDR3 nucleotides: TGTGCCAGCATCAGCTCCCGGGGCCATATGGATACGCAGTATTTT. Translated: CASISSRGHMDTQYF.

The chain carries TRBV9 and TRBJ2-7, with a possible D match to TRBD2 (6 bases). Between the trimmed V and J ends, which lost 3 bases and 11 bases, there was a span of 21 bases. In germline, CDR1 is SGDLS, CDR2 YYNGEE. The CDR3 loop spans 14 amino acids. The CDR3 DNA follows: TGTGCCAGCAGCGGGCCGGCCGGAGGGCCGAGGAAGTACTTC. Translating it yields CASSGPAGGPRKYF.

This clonotype was seen a few times. This chain joins TRBV20-1 and TRBJ2-1, with D perhaps TRBD2 (6 bases). Germline values: CDR1 DFQATT, CDR2 SNEGSKA (reference sequence). Trimming shortened V by 3 bases and J by 9 bases, and 18 bases separated the two germline ends. This CDR3 spans 14 amino acids. CDR3 in amino acids: CSARAGGDRPEQFF. The CDR3 nucleotides read TGCAGTGCTAGGGCCGGGGGAGATCGGCCTGAGCAGTTCTTC.

This clonotype showed up just a few times. The V and J genes are TRBV7-2 and TRBJ2-5; possibly TRBD1 or TRBD2 for D (5 bases each). Germline CDR1 reads SGHTA; CDR2 reads FQGNSA. This CDR3 is built from 14 residues. With 2 bases removed from V and 4 bases from J, the gap between germline ends came to 11 bases. The CDR3 region has the DNA TGTGCCAGCAGCTTACAGGGAGTGGGAGAGACCCAGTACTTC. It codes for CASSLQGVGETQYF.

V gene TRBV4-3 combines with J gene TRBJ1-2; tentative D call: TRBD1 (6 bases). The V end lost 0 bases, the J end lost 5 bases, and 22 bases lay between the germline ends. Germline CDR1 is LGHNA and CDR2 is YSLEER. This CDR3 region has 18 residues. The CDR3 loop is CASSQDGFTGLEGYGYTF. DNA for the CDR3: TGCGCCAGCAGCCAAGATGGATTCACAGGGTTGGAGGGGTATGGCTACACCTTC.

The genes are TRBV3-1 and TRBJ2-1, with a possible D match to TRBD2 (5 bases). This CDR3 has 13 residues. The germline V gene encodes CDR1 LGHDT and CDR2 YNNKEL (reference sequence). V was clipped by 2 bases and J by 10 bases, with 12 bases between them. CDR3: CASSQLLVSEQFF. Here the CDR3 DNA reads TGTGCCAGCAGCCAACTACTAGTAAGCGAGCAGTTCTTC.

The CDR3 sequence: CASSLVGEKLFF. The CDR3, as DNA: TGTGCCAGCAGCTTAGTAGGTGAAAAACTGTTTTTT. The chain couples TRBV7-2 to TRBJ1-4, with D unresolved. The CDR3 length is 12 residues. Germline V gene data show CDR1 as SGHTA and CDR2 as FQGNSA. V dropped 1 base and J dropped 7 bases, with 4 bases sitting between them.

The rearrangement uses TRBV6-1 and TRBJ2-5; tentative D call: TRBD2 (6 bases). V was shortened by 2 bases and J by 2 bases, with 18 bases between the two germline ends. The CDR3 extends over 17 amino acids. The V gene's germline CDR1 is MNHNS and CDR2 SASEGT. The CDR3 DNA is TGTGCCAGCAGTGAAATGGGCGGCGGAGGGCCACAAGAGACCCAGTACTTC. This encodes CASSEMGGGGPQETQYF.

The rearrangement uses TRBV30 and TRBJ1-2, with a weak D call TRBD1 (5 bases). CDR1 is GTSNPN and CDR2 is SVGIG in the germline V gene (reference sequence). The V end was cut by 5 bases, the J end by 0 bases, with 7 bases between. This CDR3 is 12 amino acids long. CDR3 loop: CAWETANYGYTF. The CDR3, as DNA: TGTGCCTGGGAGACAGCTAACTATGGCTACACCTTC.

V gene TRBV12-3 or TRBV12-4 combines with J gene TRBJ2-3; tentative D call: TRBD2 (5 bases). V dropped 5 bases and J dropped 6 bases, with 21 bases sitting between them. The CDR3 is 16 amino acids. CDR3 region: CASSRQGPGSGDTQYF. The DNA for the CDR3 is TGTGCCAGCAGTCGTCAAGGCCCCGGGTCGGGGGATACGCAGTATTTT.

This clonotype turned up a few times. The chain links TRBV3-1 to TRBJ2-7; 7 positions match TRBD1. The CDR3 totals 15 residues. Germline V lookup: CDR1 LGHDT, CDR2 YNNKEL (reference sequence). J gave up 3 bases and V 1 base, and 6 bases lay outside the gene matches. CDR3 coding DNA: TGTGCCAGCAGCCAAGGACCGGGACAGAGCTACGAGCAGTACTTC. This codes for CASSQGPGQSYEQYF.

This clonotype has at least ten counts. The J gene is TRBJ2-1, the V gene TRBV11-2; the D is unclear. V was pared by 5 bases and J by 6 bases, with 17 bases between. Germline CDR1 is SGHAT and CDR2 is FQNNGV. The CDR3 consists of 15 residues. CDR3: CASSRRLQWGNEQFF. CDR3 nucleotide sequence: TGTGCCAGCAGCCGCAGGTTGCAGTGGGGCAATGAGCAGTTCTTC.

This clonotype was seen a handful of times. Here the CDR3 reads CASSPSGGGLFDTQYF. CDR3 nucleotide sequence: TGTGCCAGCAGCCCTTCTGGCGGGGGGTTGTTTGATACGCAGTATTTT. J is TRBJ2-3 and V is TRBV7-2, with 8 bases aligning to TRBD2. Germline loops: CDR1 SGHTA, CDR2 FQGNSA. The CDR3 spans 16 residues. The V and J ends lost 5 bases and 6 bases, in that order; junction bases with no gene match: 13.

In this sample, this clonotype turned up a few times. This chain links TRBV7-7 with TRBJ2-3, with 9 bases lining up with TRBD2. Germline CDR1 reads SSHAT; CDR2 reads FNYEAQ (reference sequence). The trim removed 3 bases at V and 5 bases at J, leaving 6 bases unmatched. This CDR3 is built from 15 residues. As DNA, the CDR3 is TGTGCCAGCAGCTTTGCGGGGGGGAAGGGAGATACGCAGTATTTT. Its translation is CASSFAGGKGDTQYF.

This clonotype showed up many times. This chain joins TRBV12-5 and TRBJ2-2; D is undetermined. Germline V gene sequence: CDR1 LGHNT, CDR2 FRNRAP. Trimming took off 2 bases at V and 8 bases at J, with 6 bases between the two ends. The length of the CDR3 is 12 residues. The CDR3 protein is CASGLYSGELFF. In DNA form, the CDR3 reads TGTGCTAGTGGTTTGTATTCTGGGGAGCTGTTTTTT.

Ten or more counts support this clonotype. The rearrangement joins TRBV10-3 to TRBJ1-3, with TRBD1 identical over 8 bases. The CDR3 totals 15 residues. The germline CDR1 and CDR2 sequences are ENHRY and SYGVKD. The J segment lost 1 base and the V segment lost 2 bases, leaving 1 base of the junction unmatched. As DNA, the CDR3 is TGTGCCATCAGTGAGAGGACAGGGTCTGGAAACACCATATATTTT. The encoded protein is CAISERTGSGNTIYF.

V is TRBV4-1 and J is TRBJ1-2; the D gene is possibly TRBD1 (5 bases). CDR1 MGHRA and CDR2 YSYEKL come from the germline V gene. V lost 3 bases, J lost 4 bases, and 15 bases lay in between. The CDR3 extends over 15 amino acids. The CDR3 region is CASSQGTFGTYGYTF. CDR3 sequence (DNA): TGCGCCAGCAGCCAGGGGACGTTTGGGACCTATGGCTACACCTTC.

This CDR3 is CASSFGGLGLFF. For the CDR3, the DNA is TGTGCCAGCAGTTTCGGGGGATTAGGACTGTTTTTT. The chain links TRBV6-2 or TRBV6-3 to TRBJ1-4; possible D gene TRBD1, 5 bases. CDR3 length: 12 amino acids. Germline-derived CDR1 and CDR2 are MNHEY and SVGEGT. Trimming cost V 4 bases and J 13 bases, with 13 bases left between them.

For the CDR3, the DNA is TGCAGTGCTAGAGATCTCCAGCGGGCCTCGGTCTACAATGAGCAGTTCTTC. Translating it yields CSARDLQRASVYNEQFF. This rearrangement joins TRBV20-1 to TRBJ2-1; the D gene is possibly TRBD2 (6 bases). V lost 0 bases and J 3 bases, leaving 18 bases between the germline ends. The length of the CDR3 is 17 residues. CDR1 is DFQATT, CDR2 SNEGSKA, per germline (reference sequence).

V is TRBV24-1 and J is TRBJ1-2; TRBD1 agrees at 7 bases. CDR3 length: 14 amino acids. Germline V lookup: CDR1 KGHDR, CDR2 SFDVKD. V trimming: 7 bases; J trimming: 11 bases; junction bases outside the gene matches: 15. The CDR3 nucleotides read TGTGCCACCAGCCCAACGGGGACAGAGGAAGAATACACCTTC. This sequence encodes CATSPTGTEEEYTF.